The 5 T cell receptor beta chains below come from one sample, sequenced in a study of cytomegalovirus exposure and HLA in healthy donors. The PCR used 60 Vbeta and 13 Jbeta primers. The repertoire was sequenced with immunoSEQ multiplex PCR; TCRdb's copy has only in-frame clones and lacks some. The repertoire includes 150,000 to 200,000 clones, about 80% of them detected once, and about an eighth sits in the top ten. Sequenced: PBMCs. The receptors were gathered from a man aged 50-60 years in good health and CMV-seropositive.

The gene calls are TRBV7-9 and TRBJ1-6, with D perhaps TRBD1 (5 bases). Trimming pared 5 bases from V and 10 bases from J, leaving 12 bases between. This CDR3 region has 13 residues. Germline V CDR1 and CDR2: SEHNR, FQNEAQ (reference sequence). The CDR3 DNA follows: TGTGCCAGCAGCGCGGAGGGGCAATCACCCCTCCACTTT. This gives the protein CASSAEGQSPLHF.

The chain links TRBV5-4 to TRBJ1-1, with 11 positions matching TRBD1. From germline, CDR1 is SGHNT and CDR2 YYREEE (reference sequence). The CDR3 is made up of 13 amino acids. Unmatched junction bases numbered 3, after V lost 4 bases and J lost 7 bases. CDR3 in DNA: TGTGCCAGCAGCCCCGGGACAGGGGGTGAAGCTTTCTTT. Amino acids: CASSPGTGGEAFF.

V gene TRBV11-2 combines with J gene TRBJ1-1; a weak D match, TRBD1 (5 bases). Trimming left V 3 bases short and J 7 bases short, with 15 bases between. The CDR3 runs 14 residues. Germline V CDR1 and CDR2: SGHAT, FQNNGV. CDR3 DNA sequence: TGTGCCAGCAGCTTTGGCTGGGGGGGGATTGAAGCTTTCTTT. Translated, it gives CASSFGWGGIEAFF.

The chain is built from TRBV18 and TRBJ2-2; D possibly corresponds to TRBD1 (5 bases). Germline loops: CDR1 KGHSH, CDR2 LQKENI. The CDR3 contains 16 residues. Trimming left V 1 base short and J 4 bases short, with 13 bases between. CDR3 coding DNA: TGTGCCAGCTCACCACTTGACAGACCTAGCACCGGGGAGCTGTTTTTT. The encoded protein is CASSPLDRPSTGELFF. Full variable domain (outside the CDR3, taken from reference TRBV18 and TRBJ2-2): NAGVMQNPRHLVRRRGQEARLRCSPMKGHSHVYWYRQLPEEGLKFMVYLQKENIIDESGMPKERFSAEFPKEGPSILRIQQVVRGDSAAYFCASSPLDRPSTGELFFGEGSRLTVL.

This rearrangement joins TRBV6-5 to TRBJ1-2; 7 nucleotides align to TRBD1. The V and J ends lost 6 bases and 6 bases, in that order; junction bases with no gene match: 13. Looked up from germline, CDR1 is MNHEY and CDR2 is SVGAGI. This CDR3 contains 15 residues. The CDR3 loop is CASSKPLTGLDGYTF. DNA of the CDR3: TGTGCCAGCAGCAAACCCCTGACAGGGTTGGATGGCTACACCTTC.